Listed here are 7 T cell receptor beta chains from one sample, sequenced in a study of blood T cell repertoires in COVID-19. The method was immunoSEQ multiplex PCR; TCRdb's version includes in-frame clones alone and lacks a portion of them. The sample yields roughly 440,000 clones, about 91% seen once. Sequencing was done on a sample of peripheral blood. These receptors all come from a woman aged 45-60 years with COVID-19, enrolled during active disease.

This chain links TRBV30 with TRBJ2-6, with unresolved D. This CDR3 is built from 14 residues. Germline V gene lookup returns CDR1 GTSNPN and CDR2 SVGIG (reference sequence). Trimming cost V 2 bases and J 0 bases, with 5 bases left between them. The CDR3 here is CAWSPLSGANVLTF. The CDR3 DNA reads as TGTGCCTGGAGTCCCCTCTCTGGGGCCAACGTCCTGACTTTC.

This clone has just one count. The J gene is TRBJ1-3, the V gene TRBV30, with 7 bases that match TRBD1. With 4 bases clipped from V and 9 bases from J, the junction kept 6 bases outside the gene matches. The CDR3 extends over 12 amino acids. From germline, CDR1 is GTSNPN and CDR2 SVGIG (reference sequence). The CDR3 here is CAWTSGGLTIYF. CDR3 in DNA: TGTGCCTGGACTTCAGGGGGACTCACCATATATTTT.

This clone appeared a few times. The chain combines TRBV5-1 with TRBJ2-2; D is perhaps TRBD1 (5 bases). The CDR3 spans 16 residues. V was shortened by 0 bases and J by 5 bases, with 14 bases between the two germline ends. Germline lookup yields CDR1 SGHRS and CDR2 YFSETQ. This CDR3 reads CASSLAPQGETGELFF. DNA for the CDR3: TGCGCCAGCAGCTTGGCTCCCCAGGGTGAAACCGGGGAGCTGTTTTTT.

The V call is TRBV10-2, the J call TRBJ1-6; D may be TRBD1 (5 bases). The CDR3 is 15 residues long. CDR1 WSHSY and CDR2 SAAADI come from the germline V gene. The ends were cut back, 2 bases at V and 15 bases at J, with 20 bases in the middle. The CDR3 sequence is CASSEMRVATGGLHF. The DNA of the CDR3 is TGCGCCAGCAGTGAGATGCGAGTAGCAACCGGGGGCCTCCACTTT.

The V and J genes are TRBV6-5 and TRBJ1-6, with 9 bases identical to TRBD1. The ends lost 6 bases at V and 10 bases at J; junction bases unmatched: 10. The germline gives CDR1 MNHEY, CDR2 SVGAGI. CDR3 length equals 15 residues. The CDR3 nucleotides read TGTGCCAGCAGGGGGGAGACAGGGGGTTGGTCACCCCTCCACTTT. This sequence encodes CASRGETGGWSPLHF.

The chain employs TRBV5-1 and TRBJ2-2, with D maybe TRBD1 (6 bases). V dropped 7 bases and J dropped 1 base, with 11 bases sitting between them. CDR1 and CDR2 from the germline V gene are SGHRS and YFSETQ. This CDR3 comprises 14 residues. In nucleotides, the CDR3 is TGCGCCAGCCGGTGGACAGAGAACACCGGGGAGCTGTTTTTT. This gives the protein CASRWTENTGELFF. The full variable domain, rest sourced from reference TRBV5-1 and TRBJ2-2, is KAGVTQTPRYLIKTRGQQVTLSCSPISGHRSVSWYQQTPGQGLQFLFEYFSETQRNKGNFPGRFSGRQFSNSRSEMNVSTLELGDSALYLCASRWTENTGELFFGEGSRLTVL.

This chain uses TRBV10-3 with TRBJ1-1; D gene uncertain. The CDR3 is made up of 13 amino acids. Germline CDR1 is ENHRY and CDR2 is SYGVKD. Trimming removed 0 bases from V and 4 bases from J, with 6 bases in between. Here the CDR3 reads CAISESGGTEAFF. DNA of the CDR3: TGTGCCATCAGTGAGTCTGGCGGCACTGAAGCTTTCTTT.